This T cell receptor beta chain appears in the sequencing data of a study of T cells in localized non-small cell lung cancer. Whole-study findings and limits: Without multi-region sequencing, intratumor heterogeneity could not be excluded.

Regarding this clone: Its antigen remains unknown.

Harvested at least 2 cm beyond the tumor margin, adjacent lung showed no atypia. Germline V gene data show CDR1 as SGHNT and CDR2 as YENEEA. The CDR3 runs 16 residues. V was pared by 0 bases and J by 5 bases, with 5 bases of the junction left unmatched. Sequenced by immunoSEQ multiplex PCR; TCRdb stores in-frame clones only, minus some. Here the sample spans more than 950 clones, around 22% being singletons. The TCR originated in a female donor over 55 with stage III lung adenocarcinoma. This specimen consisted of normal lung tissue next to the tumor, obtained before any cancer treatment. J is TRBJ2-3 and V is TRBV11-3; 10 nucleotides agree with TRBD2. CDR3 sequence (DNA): TGTGCCAGCAGCTTAGATTGGACTAGCGGAATAGATACGCAGTATTTT. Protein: CASSLDWTSGIDTQYF.